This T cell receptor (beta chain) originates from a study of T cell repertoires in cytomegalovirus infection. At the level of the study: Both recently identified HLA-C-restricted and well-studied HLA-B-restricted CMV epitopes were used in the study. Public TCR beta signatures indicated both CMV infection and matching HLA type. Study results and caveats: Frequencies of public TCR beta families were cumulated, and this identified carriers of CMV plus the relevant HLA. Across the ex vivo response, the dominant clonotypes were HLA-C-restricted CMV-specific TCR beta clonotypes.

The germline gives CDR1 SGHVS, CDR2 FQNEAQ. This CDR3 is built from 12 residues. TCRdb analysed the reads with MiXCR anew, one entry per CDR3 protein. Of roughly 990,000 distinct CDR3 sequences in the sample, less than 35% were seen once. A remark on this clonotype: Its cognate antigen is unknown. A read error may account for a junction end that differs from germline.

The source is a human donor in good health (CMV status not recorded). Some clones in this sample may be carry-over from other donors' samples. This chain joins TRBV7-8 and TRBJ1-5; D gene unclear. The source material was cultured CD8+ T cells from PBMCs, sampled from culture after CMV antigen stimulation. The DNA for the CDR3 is TGTGCCAGCAGCTTAGCGAACCAGCCCCAGCAGTTT. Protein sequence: CASSLANQPQQF.